This is a list of T cell receptor beta chains from one sample in a study of CD8+ T cells in alopecia areata. Assay: immunoSEQ multiplex PCR; the TCRdb copy retains only in-frame clones and omits some. The sample contains 200,000 to 250,000 clones, 50% to 70% of which appear only once. The specimen comprised CD4+ T cells sorted from blood, sampled at week 4, from a patient treated with tofacitinib. All receptors come from a human donor with alopecia areata. The CDR3 runs from the conserved cysteine through the conserved F or W. D genes are given only for firm matches. Clone sizes are given selectively: once, few, many, or a class where the clone is expanded.

TGTGCCATCAGTGAAGGCAGCAATGAAAAACTGTTTTTT	CAISEGSNEKLFF	few	-	TRBV10-3	TRBJ1-4
TGCAGCGTTGTGGCAGGGCGCTATGGCTACACCTTC	CSVVAGRYGYTF	-	-	TRBV29-1	TRBJ1-2
TGTGCCAGCAGTTTATTTAGGCGGACTGATGCTTATTCACCCCTCCACTTT	CASSLFRRTDAYSPLHF	-	-	TRBV28	TRBJ1-6
TGCAGCGTCCGGACAGGCATGAACACTGAAGCTTTCTTT	CSVRTGMNTEAFF	-	TRBD1	TRBV29-1	TRBJ1-1
TGCAGCGTTGAGGAGGACCGTCCCACAGATACGCAGTATTTT	CSVEEDRPTDTQYF	few	-	TRBV29-1	TRBJ2-3
TGTGCCACCAGCAGAGGGGCAGGGGAGTACACTGAAGCTTTCTTT	CATSRGAGEYTEAFF	-	-	TRBV15	TRBJ1-1
TGCAGCGTTGATGGGTGGGAGTGGGGGAACAATGAGCAGTTCTTC	CSVDGWEWGNNEQFF	-	-	TRBV29-1	TRBJ2-1
TGTGCCAGCGGGAGGGGCGCAACTAATGAAAAACTGTTTTTT	CASGRGATNEKLFF	-	-	TRBV2	TRBJ1-4
TGTGCCTGGATCGGGGGTATAGCTGAAGCTTTCTTT	CAWIGGIAEAFF	-	-	TRBV30	TRBJ1-1
TGTGCCAGCAGCCCTACGGGGTCCTACAATGAGCAGTTCTTC	CASSPTGSYNEQFF	-	-	TRBV14	TRBJ2-1
TGCAGCGTCGAGCGGGGATACAATGAGCAGTTCTTC	CSVERGYNEQFF	-	TRBD2	TRBV29-1	TRBJ2-1
TGTGCCAGTACGGCAGGGGGAGATACGCAGTATTTT	CASTAGGDTQYF	-	TRBD1	TRBV19	TRBJ2-3
TGTGCCAGCAGTGGAGCACATGGGGCTAGACCCGAGCAGTACTTC	CASSGAHGARPEQYF	-	-	TRBV6-1	TRBJ2-7
TGTGCCTGGAGCGGACAGGGGCAGGGTGAAAAACTGTTTTTT	CAWSGQGQGEKLFF	few	TRBD1	TRBV30	TRBJ1-4
TGCGCCAGCAGCTTGGCCGGTAGCGGGGGTTACAATGAGCAGTTCTTC	CASSLAGSGGYNEQFF	few	TRBD2	TRBV5-1	TRBJ2-1
TGTGCCTGGAGTGTATCGATACAGACCCAGTACTTC	CAWSVSIQTQYF	-	-	TRBV30	TRBJ2-5
TGCGCCAGCAGCTGGCCTTCAGGCCAAAATGGCGAAAAACTGTTTTTT	CASSWPSGQNGEKLFF	-	-	TRBV5-1	TRBJ1-4
TGCAGCGTGGCTAGGGAGGCAGATACGCAGTATTTT	CSVAREADTQYF	few	-	TRBV29-1	TRBJ2-3
TGTGCCAGCAGCGTAATGGGGGACAGGGGCTCAGGCTACACCTTC	CASSVMGDRGSGYTF	-	TRBD1	TRBV9	TRBJ1-2
TGTGCCAGCAGGAGAGCCGGAAGTAGCACAGATACGCAGTATTTT	CASRRAGSSTDTQYF	few	-	TRBV7-9	TRBJ2-3
TGTGCCAGCTTGCGGGGACAGGCTGACGGGGAGCTGTTTTTT	CASLRGQADGELFF	-	TRBD1	TRBV2	TRBJ2-2
TGTGCCTGGGACAGGAACACTGAAGCTTTCTTT	CAWDRNTEAFF	few	-	TRBV30	TRBJ1-1
TGCGCCAGCAGCCACAGAGCTATGAACACTGAAGCTTTCTTT	CASSHRAMNTEAFF	once	-	TRBV4-3	TRBJ1-1
TGTGCCAGCTCGCCGACAGGGACCTCTGGCTACACCTTC	CASSPTGTSGYTF	-	TRBD1	TRBV18	TRBJ1-2
TGCGCCAGCAGCCAGCGAATGTTGACAGACACTAACTATGGCTACACCTTC	CASSQRMLTDTNYGYTF	-	-	TRBV4-1	TRBJ1-2
TGTGCCAGCACAGTCCTATACAGGGGTTCGCAGACCCAGTACTTC	CASTVLYRGSQTQYF	-	TRBD1	TRBV6-6	TRBJ2-5
TGCGCCAGCAGCTTGGGCGGGGTACAAGAGACCCAGTACTTC	CASSLGGVQETQYF	-	-	TRBV5-1	TRBJ2-5
TGCGCCAGCAGCCAGATCGGGGTCACAGATACGCAGTATTTT	CASSQIGVTDTQYF	-	-	TRBV4-1	TRBJ2-3
TGTGCCAGCACACGGCAGGGTACTGCTGGCTACACCTTC	CASTRQGTAGYTF	-	-	TRBV6-5	TRBJ1-2
TGTGCCATTGGCGGGGGTCTGGAGACCCAGTACTTC	CAIGGGLETQYF	-	TRBD2	TRBV10-3	TRBJ2-5
TGTGCCAGCAGCTTAGTCCGCCACTCCCCTGGGGCCAACGTCCTGACTTTC	CASSLVRHSPGANVLTF	-	-	TRBV11-2	TRBJ2-6
TGCGCCAGCAGCTGGAGGGGCGAATCTAACTATGGCTACACCTTC	CASSWRGESNYGYTF	-	-	TRBV5-1	TRBJ1-2